What follows describes a single TCR beta chain. This entry is derived from a study of cytomegalovirus exposure and HLA in healthy donors. Everyone who donated was a healthy bone marrow donor. The primer mix had 60 Vbeta and 13 Jbeta primers. Here immunoSEQ multiplex PCR was the method, and the copy in TCRdb shows in-frame clones only, minus some. This repertoire includes about 140,000 clones. This CDR3 comprises 10 residues. Germline loops: CDR1 SGHTA, CDR2 FQGNSA. This sequence joins TRBV7-2 and TRBJ2-1; 8 bases line up with TRBD2. The sequencing input was PBMCs. This clonotype was obtained from a man aged 35-49 years in good health and CMV-seronegative. The CDR3 DNA reads as TGTGTCTCTCGGGGGGGCGAGCAGTTCTTC. It is translated as CVSRGGEQFF.